Listed below are T cell receptor beta chains from one sample, sequenced in a study of sequential checkpoint blockade in melanoma. Profiling relied on immunoSEQ multiplex PCR, and the TCRdb table lists in-frame clones only, not all of them. Of 15,000 to 20,000 clones in the sample, around 77% are singletons; the top ten hold about 20%. This sample comprised CD8+ T cells sorted from blood (inferred from file names), obtained from a patient given nivolumab and ipilimumab in sequence. These receptors all come from a human donor with melanoma. Each CDR3 is given with its conserved first and last residue. Each record gives: CDR3 protein, CDR3 DNA, clone size, V gene, J gene, D gene. D genes are given only for firm matches. Clone size is given for some rows only: seen once, a few or many times, or a class if the clone is expanded.

CASSVTDREGYYGYTF	TGTGCCAGCAGCGTGACGGACAGGGAGGGGTACTATGGCTACACCTTC	-	TRBV9	TRBJ1-2	TRBD1
CASSLPGPFLIF	TGTGCCAGCAGCTTACCTGGGCCTTTCCTGATCTTC	-	TRBV7-8	TRBJ1-2	-
CASRNRQAGDEKLFF	TGTGCCAGCAGAAACAGACAGGCGGGGGATGAAAAACTGTTTTTT	-	TRBV4-2	TRBJ1-4	-
CASSRILAEIYNEQFF	TGTGCCAGCAGCCGTATCCTAGCGGAGATCTACAATGAGCAGTTCTTC	-	TRBV11-2	TRBJ2-1	TRBD2
CASSSGPNSNPYF	TGCGCCAGCAGCTCAGGTCCGAATTCTAATCCGTACTTC	-	TRBV5-1	TRBJ2-7	-
CASRGLAGSGGELFF	TGTGCCAGCAGGGGACTAGCGGGGAGTGGCGGGGAGCTGTTTTTT	-	TRBV2	TRBJ2-2	TRBD2
CASSVGGLAVLEQYF	TGTGCCAGCAGTGTCGGGGGACTAGCGGTACTCGAGCAGTACTTC	-	TRBV2	TRBJ2-7	TRBD2
CASSLEGNSNQPQHF	TGTGCCAGCAGTTTAGAGGGAAATAGCAATCAGCCCCAGCATTTT	-	TRBV28	TRBJ1-5	-
CASSLPAQGAWNTEAFF	TGTGCCAGCAGTTTGCCGGCGCAGGGGGCATGGAACACTGAAGCTTTCTTT	-	TRBV28	TRBJ1-1	TRBD1
CASSFWSSYNSPLHF	TGTGCCAGCAGTTTTTGGAGCTCCTATAATTCACCCCTCCACTTT	-	TRBV27	TRBJ1-6	-
CASSERPPQGGNSPLHF	TGTGCCAGCAGTGAGCGCCCCCCACAGGGCGGGAATTCACCCCTCCACTTT	-	TRBV2	TRBJ1-6	-
CASSMVRGEQYF	TGTGCCAGTAGTATGGTAAGGGGCGAGCAGTACTTC	medium-sized	TRBV19	TRBJ2-7	-
CASSHNEKLFF	TGTGCCAGCAGCCATAATGAAAAACTGTTTTTT	few	TRBV28	TRBJ1-4	-
CASSFGVGNQPQHF	TGTGCCAGCAGTTTCGGTGTGGGCAATCAGCCCCAGCATTTT	-	TRBV2	TRBJ1-5	-
CASSQRGHSYEQYF	TGTGCCAGCAGTCAGAGGGGACACTCCTACGAGCAGTACTTC	-	TRBV6-1	TRBJ2-7	-
CASSEIQGDRGREFLFF	TGTGCCAGCAGTGAAATTCAAGGAGACAGGGGGCGGGAATTCCTGTTTTTT	-	TRBV6-1	TRBJ1-4	TRBD1
CASSTLGTANNQPQHF	TGTGCCAGCAGTACCCTCGGGACAGCAAACAATCAGCCCCAGCATTTT	-	TRBV27	TRBJ1-5	TRBD1
CASSYLQGAEGYTF	TGTGCCAGCAGCTATCTACAGGGGGCGGAAGGCTACACCTTC	-	TRBV11-3	TRBJ1-2	TRBD1
CASRGHHADYEQYF	TGTGCCAGCCGGGGACACCACGCCGACTACGAGCAGTACTTC	-	TRBV2	TRBJ2-7	-
CASSSQLAGYNEQFF	TGTGCCAGCAGTTCCCAGTTAGCGGGGTACAATGAGCAGTTCTTC	-	TRBV11-2	TRBJ2-1	TRBD2
CASSLDRNQPQHF	TGTGCCAGCAGCCTGGACAGAAATCAGCCCCAGCATTTT	-	TRBV5-4	TRBJ1-5	-
CAITPTGEAGANVLTF	TGTGCCATCACCCCGACAGGGGAGGCTGGGGCCAACGTCCTGACTTTC	few	TRBV10-3	TRBJ2-6	TRBD1
CASSAPPSGGDNEQFF	TGTGCCAGCAGCGCCCCCCCTAGCGGGGGAGACAATGAGCAGTTCTTC	few	TRBV7-9	TRBJ2-1	TRBD2
CASSSQSGGPTEAFF	TGTGCCAGCAGCTCCCAATCAGGGGGCCCCACTGAAGCTTTCTTT	once	TRBV7-9	TRBJ1-1	TRBD1
CASGEREGRNEQFF	TGTGCCAGCGGAGAGCGGGAGGGCCGGAATGAGCAGTTCTTC	few	TRBV28	TRBJ2-1	TRBD2
CATSEEMVGSPLHF	TGTGCCACGTCAGAGGAAATGGTAGGCTCACCCCTCCACTTT	-	TRBV15	TRBJ1-6	-
CASSIGQGGNYGYTF	TGTGCCAGTAGTATAGGGCAGGGAGGAAACTATGGCTACACCTTC	-	TRBV19	TRBJ1-2	-
CASSQGSGTSGAYEQYF	TGCGCCAGCAGCCAAGGTTCCGGGACTAGCGGGGCCTACGAGCAGTACTTC	-	TRBV4-1	TRBJ2-7	TRBD2
CASTEGGYSYEQYF	TGTGCCAGCACCGAAGGAGGGTACTCCTACGAGCAGTACTTC	-	TRBV25-1	TRBJ2-7	-
CASSAGPAYEQYF	TGTGCCAGCTCGGCGGGACCTGCTTACGAGCAGTACTTC	medium-sized	TRBV28	TRBJ2-7	-